The sequence of this T cell receptor beta chain was determined in a study of T cell repertoires in aging, cancer and after chemotherapy (dated by TCRdb to about 2019). About the investigation overall: The donors fell into six age groups ranging from 30 or younger to 70 or older, and each group had at least three individuals. The cohort comprised some 220 cancer patients, roughly 90 with hematological and approximately 120 with solid cancers, plus 95 healthy donors as a reference group. Millions of TCR reads were contained in the full dataset. To look at immunoaging and at how T cells reconstitute after chemotherapy, the study profiled TCR beta repertoires in peripheral blood from both healthy donors and cancer patients. In the solid tumor group, paired pre- and post-chemotherapy samples were obtained from brain tumor (glioblastoma) patients receiving temozolomide-based therapy. The paper as a whole reports these results and caveats: According to the authors, the repertoire data do not permit conclusions about immunological memory after chemotherapy. Untreated patients with hematological or solid cancers showed significantly lower blood TCR diversity and higher clonality than age-matched healthy donors. In healthy donors, the decline in TCR diversity with age was mainly explained by loss of richness, whereas in cancer patients loss of evenness was also found to contribute. In both cancer cohorts, the median generation probability rose over the chemotherapy interval, which suggests that the repertoire was reconstituted through rebound thymic output.

Instead of sorted cells or RNA, genomic DNA extracted from peripheral blood served as the source for amplifying TCR beta rearrangements. A remark on this clonotype: What antigen it recognizes has not been identified. Germline is not matched at one junction end, which may reflect a read error.

The CDR1 and CDR2 encoded by the germline V gene are MGHRA and YSYEKL. The CDR3 measures 16 amino acids from cysteine to phenylalanine. Only CDR3 DNA remains: 48 bases, in frame from the first base. Rearranged TRB sequences spanning V, D and J segments were amplified in a multiplex touch-down PCR with a mixed TRB-A/B primer pool. Two consecutive PCR reactions with Phusion HS II polymerase added Illumina adapters and sample indices to the amplicons. The amplicons were purified from gel with the NucleoSpin Gel and PCR Clean-up kit and then assessed with Qubit and an Agilent 2100 Bioanalyzer. Sequencing of the libraries was done on an Illumina MiSeq with paired-end, single-indexed 600-cycle runs. Per the source publication's procedure: Processing of the TRB sequences was carried out with MiXCR versions 2.12 and 3.0.5. Each unique CDR3 nucleotide sequence counted as one clone, and only productive sequences with at least two reads were retained. The repertoire metrics were Shannon diversity, evenness, clonality (calculated as one minus evenness), and diversity profiles parameterized by alpha from 0 to 5. The IGoR algorithm was used to calculate generation probabilities of clones in the paired pre- and post-chemotherapy samples. TCRdb took the public reads, trimmed them with fastp at Q25, ran MiXCR for clone calling and kept in-frame beta chains. Merged by CDR3 protein, the rows form single entries marked with the most common genes and DNA. For this entry, the V and J calls and clone size follow TCRdb and not the study's own pipeline. The sample has about 2,500 distinct CDR3 sequences on record, 34% of them singletons. Over 25% of the sample is held by the ten biggest clonotypes.

Sequenced: blood. The receptor was isolated from a human donor with a solid tumor. Here the chain combines TRBV4-1 and TRBJ2-5; a weak D assignment points to TRBD1 (5 bases agree). The nucleotide sequence is given as TGCGCCAGCAGTCAAGGTAACAGGACAACGCAAGAGACCCAGTACTTC. This sequence encodes CASSQGNRTTQETQYF.